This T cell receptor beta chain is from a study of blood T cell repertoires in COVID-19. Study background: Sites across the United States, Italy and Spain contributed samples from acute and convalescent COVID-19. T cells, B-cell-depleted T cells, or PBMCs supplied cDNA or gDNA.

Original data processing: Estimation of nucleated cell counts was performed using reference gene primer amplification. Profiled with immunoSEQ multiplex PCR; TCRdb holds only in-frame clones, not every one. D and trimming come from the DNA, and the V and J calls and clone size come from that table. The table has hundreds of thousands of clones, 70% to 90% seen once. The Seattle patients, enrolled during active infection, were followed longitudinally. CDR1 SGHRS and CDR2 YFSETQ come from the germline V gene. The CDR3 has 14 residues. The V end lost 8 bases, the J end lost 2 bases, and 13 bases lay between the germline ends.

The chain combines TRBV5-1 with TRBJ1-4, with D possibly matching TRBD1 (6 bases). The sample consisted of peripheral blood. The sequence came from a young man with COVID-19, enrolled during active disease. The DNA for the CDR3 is TGCGCCAGTTTTCAGGGGCCGACTAATGAAAAACTGTTTTTT. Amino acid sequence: CASFQGPTNEKLFF.